Described below is a single TCR beta chain sequence and its context. Sequenced by immunoSEQ multiplex PCR; TCRdb stores in-frame clones only, minus some. The repertoire holds some 99,000 clones, with 88% as singletons. The CDR3 has 12 amino acids. Germline-derived CDR1 and CDR2 are GTSNPN and SVGIG (reference sequence). V dropped 5 bases and J dropped 2 bases, with 9 bases sitting between them. This entry comes from a study of cytomegalovirus exposure and HLA in healthy donors. The source of this sequence is a woman younger than 30 in good health and CMV-seronegative. The chain employs TRBV30 and TRBJ2-5; D is uncertain. The sample comprised PBMCs. As DNA, the CDR3 is TGTGCCTGGCTCGGTTTTCAAGAGACCCAGTACTTC. Amino acid sequence: CAWLGFQETQYF. The whole variable domain, remainder taken from reference TRBV30 and TRBJ2-5, is SQTIHQWPATLVQPVGSPLSLECTVEGTSNPNLYWYRQAAGRGLQLLFYSVGIGQISSEVPQNLSASRPQDRQFILSSKKLLLSDSGFYLCAWLGFQETQYFGPGTRLLVL.